Sequencing of this T cell receptor (beta chain) was carried out in a study of cytomegalovirus exposure and HLA in healthy donors. Study-level results: The study designated around 150 TCR beta chains cytomegalovirus-associated. Earlier analysis found most TCR beta V segments productive about 90% or about 30% of the time. Later, an analysis showed that TCR beta chains associated with HLA were more clonally expanded than others that were equally common.

The CDR3 runs to 14 residues. Trimming pared 7 bases from V and 6 bases from J, leaving 16 bases between. Germline CDR1 reads LNHDA; CDR2 reads SQIVND (reference sequence). PCR involved 60 Vbeta and 13 Jbeta primers. TCRdb's copy holds only in-frame clones and misses some; the assay was immunoSEQ multiplex PCR. The sample has fewer than 130,000 clones; around three quarters are singletons. In its sample, this clone was seen once. Antigen specificity is unknown. Sequenced material: PBMCs. The rearrangement uses TRBV19 and TRBJ1-5; possible D gene TRBD1, 6 bases. The TCR comes from a man between 50 and 59 years old in good health and CMV-seropositive. DNA of the CDR3: TGTGCCAGTAACCCCGTTGGGGGCTCTCAGCCCCAGCATTTT. This translates into CASNPVGGSQPQHF.